Below, 15 T cell receptor beta chains from the same sample are listed, as sequenced in a study of human CD8 memory T cell subsets. The authors made TCR beta libraries using UMI-labeled 5' RACE. TCRdb re-called the 5' RACE reads; one entry per CDR3 protein, DNA not given. The sample shows 12,000 or so distinct CDR3 sequences, and 13% to 15% sits with its ten largest clones. The source material was CD8+ T cells from PBMCs. These receptors all come from a human donor in good health.

This clonotype ranks as medium-sized in terms of frequency. This chain uses TRBV5-1 with TRBJ2-1; TCRdb indicates TRBD2, and absent DNA this call remains unverified. This CDR3 spans 14 amino acids. CDR1 SGHRS and CDR2 YFSETQ come from the germline V gene. CDR3 region: CASRREGEYNEQFF.

This chain links TRBV7-8 with TRBJ1-1; TCRdb returns TRBD1, unconfirmable since there is no DNA. Germline V gene data show CDR1 as SGHVS and CDR2 as FQNEAQ. This CDR3 comprises 14 residues. The CDR3 sequence: CASSFSGLQPKAFF. Filled out from reference TRBV7-8 and TRBJ1-1, the complete variable domain reads GAGVSQSPRYKVAKRGQDVALRCDPISGHVSLFWYQQALGQGPEFLTYFQNEAQLDKSGLPSDRFFAERPEGSVSTLKIQRTQQEDSAVYLCASSFSGLQPKAFFGQGTRLTVV.

In terms of frequency, this clonotype is medium-sized (0.01 to 0.1%). V and J are TRBV7-9 and TRBJ2-3; the TCRdb call, TRBD2, lacks DNA for checking. Germline CDR1 SEHNR, CDR2 FQNEAQ (reference sequence). The CDR3 has 14 amino acids. The CDR3 spells CASSREGFTDTQYF.

The V and J genes are TRBV11-3 and TRBJ2-2. The CDR3 is 12 amino acids. Germline CDR1 and CDR2: SGHNT and YENEEA. CDR3 in amino acids: CASSFSGGELFF.

The CDR3 is CASSLGLPFSYEQYF. This rearrangement joins TRBV7-2 to TRBJ2-7; TCRdb calls TRBD2, which cannot be checked without DNA. From germline, CDR1 is SGHTA and CDR2 FQGNSA. This CDR3 spans 15 amino acids.

The chain has TRBV11-2 and TRBJ2-2; checking the TCRdb D call of TRBD1 is not possible without DNA. There are 12 residues in the CDR3. Germline V lookup: CDR1 SGHAT, CDR2 FQNNGV. The CDR3 here is CASSFPGGELFF.

This sequence joins TRBV4-1 and TRBJ2-1; TCRdb calls TRBD2, which cannot be checked without DNA. This CDR3 has 13 amino acids. Looked up from germline, CDR1 is MGHRA and CDR2 is YSYEKL. The CDR3 reads CASSLGLANEQFF.

J is TRBJ1-5 and V is TRBV7-2; TCRdb's D call, TRBD1, is unchecked because there is no DNA. CDR1 is SGHTA and CDR2 is FQGNSA in the germline V gene. CDR3 length equals 14 residues. The CDR3: CASREQGGNQPQHF. Drawing the rest from reference TRBV7-2 and TRBJ1-5, the complete variable domain is GAGVSQSPSNKVTEKGKDVELRCDPISGHTALYWYRQSLGQGLEFLIYFQGNSAPDKSGLPSDRFSAERTGGSVSTLTIQRTQQEDSAVYLCASREQGGNQPQHFGDGTRLSIL.

The CDR3 loop reads CASSARTSGGGTDTQYF. This rearrangement joins TRBV7-9 to TRBJ2-3; TCRdb designates TRBD2, a call that cannot be tested without DNA. This CDR3 contains 17 residues. CDR1 and CDR2 from the germline V gene are SEHNR and FQNEAQ (reference sequence).

This clonotype is identified as medium-sized from frequency. The chain recombines TRBV4-1 with TRBJ1-6; the D gene TCRdb calls, TRBD1, cannot be checked with no DNA. Germline V gene data show CDR1 as MGHRA and CDR2 as YSYEKL. The CDR3 is made up of 15 amino acids. CDR3 residues: CASSQDTGVYSPLHF.

The chain is built from TRBV27 and TRBJ1-5. The CDR3 covers 13 residues. CDR1 MNHEY and CDR2 SMNVEV come from the germline V gene (reference sequence). The chain's CDR3 is CASSLNENQPQHF.

The rearrangement links TRBV4-3 to TRBJ2-1. CDR1 and CDR2 from the germline V gene are LGHNA and YSLEER. The CDR3 runs 16 residues. CDR3 sequence reads: CASSQERQSSYNEQFF.

This rearrangement joins TRBV6-6 to TRBJ2-7; without DNA, the TCRdb call of TRBD1 cannot be checked. This CDR3 is built from 16 residues. The germline V gene has CDR1 MNHNY and CDR2 SVGAGI (reference sequence). CDR3 loop: CASSYMRQGASYEQYF.

This chain links TRBV10-3 with TRBJ2-4; the D call of TRBD2 rests on TCRdb alone, since no DNA is present to check it. This CDR3 comprises 16 residues. Germline CDR1 reads ENHRY; CDR2 reads SYGVKD. The CDR3 reads CAISESLTSGENIQYF.

The V call is TRBV4-3, the J call TRBJ1-1. This CDR3 is 15 amino acids long. The V gene's germline CDR1 is LGHNA and CDR2 YSLEER. CDR3: CASSQDWQPNTEAFF.